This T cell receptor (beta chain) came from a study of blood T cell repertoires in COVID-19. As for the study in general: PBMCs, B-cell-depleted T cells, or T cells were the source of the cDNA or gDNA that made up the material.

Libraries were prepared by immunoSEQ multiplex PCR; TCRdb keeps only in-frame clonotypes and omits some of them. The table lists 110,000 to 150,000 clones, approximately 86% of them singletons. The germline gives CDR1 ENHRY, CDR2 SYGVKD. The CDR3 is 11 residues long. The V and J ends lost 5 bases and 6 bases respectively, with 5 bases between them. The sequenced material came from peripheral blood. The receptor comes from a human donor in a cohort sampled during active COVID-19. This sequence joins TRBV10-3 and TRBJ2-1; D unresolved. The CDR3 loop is CAISLGNEQFF. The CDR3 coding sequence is TGTGCCATCAGTCTAGGCAATGAGCAGTTCTTC.